Sequencing of this T cell receptor (beta chain) was carried out in a study of cytomegalovirus exposure and HLA in healthy donors. Concerning this clone itself: Its antigen is as yet unknown.

Although they were nominally healthy when sampled, donors likely had unrecorded immune exposures. The V gene end was trimmed by 0 bases and the J gene end by 2 bases; junction bases not matched to a gene: 12. This CDR3 is 17 amino acids long. The germline CDR1 and CDR2 sequences are GTSNPN and SVGIG (reference sequence). A multiplex PCR was run with 60 Vbeta primers and 13 Jbeta primers. In the original workflow: Later reanalysis found about 78 million unique TCR beta chains, around 11 million of them shared. Sequencing used immunoSEQ multiplex PCR; TCRdb keeps in-frame clones, though not all of them. The V and J calls and clone size are taken from that table; D and trimming were inferred from the DNA. The table includes roughly 150,000 clones, roughly 80% detected once. Study-wide points: Sequencing had likely introduced a cluster of highly shared sequence variants as an artifact.

The clonotype was recovered from a male donor in good health and CMV-seronegative. The source material was PBMCs. The chain couples TRBV30 to TRBJ2-5; 7 bases agree with TRBD2. The CDR3 spells CAWSVRGLGRLQETQYF. In nucleotides, the CDR3 is TGTGCCTGGAGTGTACGAGGACTAGGTCGATTACAAGAGACCCAGTACTTC.